The rows below give T cell receptor beta chains drawn from one sample of a study of T cell repertoires in cytomegalovirus infection. TCRdb passed the reads through MiXCR, listing each CDR3 protein once. The table has approximately 250,000 distinct CDR3 sequences, approximately 10% seen once; the top ten hold more than 12%. Sequenced input: PBMCs. All receptors derive from a human donor in good health (CMV status not recorded). Some clones in this sample may be carry-over from other donors' samples. The CDR3 runs from the conserved cysteine through the conserved F or W. Each record gives: V gene, clone size, J gene, D gene, CDR3 protein, CDR3 DNA. D genes are given only for firm matches. Clone sizes are given selectively: once, few, many, or a class where the clone is expanded.

V gene: TRBV6-2/TRBV6-3; clone size: NA; J gene: TRBJ2-7; D gene: TRBD1; CDR3 protein: CASRRQGASYEQYF; CDR3 DNA: TGTGCCAGCAGACGACAGGGGGCTTCCTACGAGCAGTACTTC
V gene: TRBV7-2; clone size: many; J gene: TRBJ2-6; D gene: NA; CDR3 protein: CASSLQGRTGANVLTF; CDR3 DNA: TGTGCCAGCAGCTTACAGGGTAGGACTGGGGCCAACGTCCTGACTTTC
V gene: TRBV7-2; clone size: many; J gene: TRBJ2-1; D gene: NA; CDR3 protein: CASSLGRSVSYNEQFF; CDR3 DNA: TGTGCCAGCAGCTTAGGAAGGTCTGTGAGTTACAATGAGCAGTTCTTC
V gene: TRBV19; clone size: NA; J gene: TRBJ2-1; D gene: TRBD2; CDR3 protein: CASSRRLAGGPDEQFF; CDR3 DNA: TGTGCCAGTAGTAGGAGACTAGCGGGGGGGCCGGATGAGCAGTTCTTC
V gene: TRBV7-6; clone size: NA; J gene: TRBJ1-1; D gene: NA; CDR3 protein: CASSQSRDTEAFF; CDR3 DNA: TGTGCCAGCAGCCAAAGCCGGGATACTGAAGCTTTCTTT
V gene: TRBV12-3/TRBV12-4; clone size: many; J gene: TRBJ1-1; D gene: NA; CDR3 protein: CASSPSRARMNTEAFF; CDR3 DNA: TGTGCCAGCAGTCCCTCCCGGGCTCGGATGAACACTGAAGCTTTCTTT
V gene: TRBV11-1; clone size: many; J gene: TRBJ1-2; D gene: NA; CDR3 protein: CASSSRQDNYGYTF; CDR3 DNA: TGTGCCAGCAGCTCCCGACAGGACAACTATGGCTACACCTTC
V gene: TRBV7-8; clone size: NA; J gene: TRBJ2-3; D gene: NA; CDR3 protein: CASSLEQGTDTQYF; CDR3 DNA: TGTGCCAGCAGCCTCGAGCAGGGGACAGATACGCAGTATTTT
V gene: TRBV7-2; clone size: many; J gene: TRBJ2-1; D gene: NA; CDR3 protein: CASSPGGRPYNEQFF; CDR3 DNA: TGTGCCAGCAGCCCTGGGGGGCGACCTTACAATGAGCAGTTCTTC
V gene: TRBV20-1; clone size: few; J gene: TRBJ1-2; D gene: NA; CDR3 protein: CSARVGGQSGYTF; CDR3 DNA: TGCAGTGCTAGGGTCGGGGGGCAGAGTGGCTACACCTTC
V gene: TRBV7-2; clone size: many; J gene: TRBJ1-4; D gene: NA; CDR3 protein: CASSLNRVANEKLFF; CDR3 DNA: TGTGCCAGCAGCTTGAACCGGGTTGCAAACGAAAAACTGTTTTTT
V gene: TRBV14; clone size: few; J gene: TRBJ2-7; D gene: NA; CDR3 protein: CASSQDTGRAYEQYF; CDR3 DNA: TGTGCCAGCAGCCAAGATACAGGTCGGGCCTACGAGCAGTACTTC
V gene: TRBV18; clone size: few; J gene: TRBJ1-1; D gene: TRBD1; CDR3 protein: CASSPIQGAGNTEAFF; CDR3 DNA: TGTGCCAGCTCACCCATACAGGGGGCGGGGAACACTGAAGCTTTCTTT
V gene: TRBV7-2; clone size: many; J gene: TRBJ1-2; D gene: TRBD1; CDR3 protein: CASSPSRDRGRRGYTF; CDR3 DNA: TGTGCCAGCAGCCCATCCAGGGACAGGGGGCGAAGAGGCTACACCTTC
V gene: TRBV24-1; clone size: NA; J gene: TRBJ2-2; D gene: NA; CDR3 protein: CATSPKPLAGQGTGELFF; CDR3 DNA: TGTGCCACCAGCCCCAAACCCCTCGCAGGCCAGGGGACCGGGGAGCTGTTTTTT
V gene: TRBV11-2; clone size: NA; J gene: TRBJ2-3; D gene: TRBD2; CDR3 protein: CASSLMGLARTDTQYF; CDR3 DNA: TGTGCCAGCAGCTTAATGGGACTAGCGCGCACAGATACGCAGTATTTT
V gene: TRBV27; clone size: few; J gene: TRBJ1-1; D gene: NA; CDR3 protein: CATALLQGLAFF; CDR3 DNA: TGTGCCACCGCCCTTCTACAGGGTCTAGCTTTCTTT
V gene: TRBV2; clone size: few; J gene: TRBJ1-2; D gene: NA; CDR3 protein: CASLIANYGYTF; CDR3 DNA: TGTGCCAGCCTAATAGCTAACTATGGCTACACCTTC
V gene: TRBV18; clone size: NA; J gene: TRBJ1-5; D gene: TRBD1; CDR3 protein: CASSPTRDRGAQPQHF; CDR3 DNA: TGTGCCAGCTCACCAACCCGGGACAGGGGCGCTCAGCCCCAGCATTTT
V gene: TRBV7-2; clone size: few; J gene: TRBJ2-1; D gene: TRBD1; CDR3 protein: CASSSIPGTGGGSEQFF; CDR3 DNA: TGTGCCAGCAGCTCCATTCCCGGGACAGGGGGGGGGTCGGAGCAGTTCTTC
V gene: TRBV7-2; clone size: many; J gene: TRBJ2-5; D gene: TRBD2; CDR3 protein: CASSLALAHSGRRETQYF; CDR3 DNA: TGTGCCAGCAGCTTAGCCCTGGCTCACAGCGGGAGGAGGGAGACCCAGTACTTC
V gene: TRBV19; clone size: many; J gene: TRBJ1-1; D gene: NA; CDR3 protein: CASSILPRNTEAFF; CDR3 DNA: TGTGCCAGTAGTATTTTGCCGCGGAACACTGAAGCTTTCTTT
V gene: TRBV7-2; clone size: many; J gene: TRBJ2-7; D gene: NA; CDR3 protein: CASSQLYEQYF; CDR3 DNA: TGTGCCAGCAGCCAATTATACGAGCAGTACTTC
V gene: TRBV7-2; clone size: NA; J gene: TRBJ2-7; D gene: NA; CDR3 protein: CASSFPGVKQYF; CDR3 DNA: TGTGCCAGCAGCTTTCCGGGGGTCAAGCAGTACTTC
V gene: TRBV2; clone size: few; J gene: TRBJ1-4; D gene: TRBD1; CDR3 protein: CASRGQGVLNEKLFF; CDR3 DNA: TGTGCCAGCAGGGGACAGGGGGTTTTGAATGAAAAACTGTTTTTT
V gene: TRBV11-1; clone size: NA; J gene: TRBJ1-1; D gene: TRBD1; CDR3 protein: CASSQGGPDTEAFF; CDR3 DNA: TGTGCCAGCAGCCAGGGGGGGCCCGACACTGAAGCTTTCTTT
V gene: TRBV7-2; clone size: many; J gene: TRBJ2-5; D gene: TRBD2; CDR3 protein: CASSTPSGSAQETQYF; CDR3 DNA: TGTGCCAGCAGCACCCCTAGCGGGAGTGCACAAGAGACCCAGTACTTC
V gene: TRBV6-6; clone size: many; J gene: TRBJ1-3; D gene: TRBD1; CDR3 protein: CASRRGQGLSGNTIYF; CDR3 DNA: TGTGCCAGCAGACGGGGACAGGGGCTCTCTGGAAACACCATATATTTT
V gene: TRBV9; clone size: many; J gene: TRBJ1-3; D gene: NA; CDR3 protein: CASSVAAQGNTIYF; CDR3 DNA: TGTGCCAGCAGCGTAGCTGCACAGGGAAACACCATATATTTT
V gene: TRBV20-1; clone size: NA; J gene: TRBJ1-5; D gene: NA; CDR3 protein: CSASRAARPNQPQHF; CDR3 DNA: TGCAGTGCTAGCCGTGCAGCCAGGCCAAATCAGCCCCAGCATTTT
V gene: TRBV7-6; clone size: few; J gene: TRBJ1-3; D gene: TRBD1; CDR3 protein: CASSSIEGATGNTIYF; CDR3 DNA: TGTGCCAGCAGCTCCATTGAGGGGGCAACTGGAAACACCATATATTTT
V gene: TRBV20-1; clone size: NA; J gene: TRBJ2-1; D gene: TRBD2; CDR3 protein: CSALRGGGLGSEQFF; CDR3 DNA: TGCAGTGCCTTAAGAGGTGGGGGACTAGGATCCGAGCAGTTCTTC
V gene: TRBV28; clone size: NA; J gene: TRBJ1-5; D gene: NA; CDR3 protein: CASSFRGAQHF; CDR3 DNA: TGTGCCAGCAGTTTTCGGGGGGCCCAGCATTTT
V gene: TRBV12-3/TRBV12-4; clone size: many; J gene: TRBJ2-1; D gene: NA; CDR3 protein: CASSERAPTSYNEQFF; CDR3 DNA: TGTGCCAGCAGTGAGCGGGCCCCTACCTCCTACAATGAGCAGTTCTTC
V gene: TRBV11-2; clone size: many; J gene: TRBJ2-6; D gene: NA; CDR3 protein: CASSPYSPQGSGANVLTF; CDR3 DNA: TGTGCCAGCAGCCCCTATTCCCCCCAGGGATCTGGGGCCAACGTCCTGACTTTC
V gene: TRBV29-1; clone size: NA; J gene: TRBJ2-1; D gene: NA; CDR3 protein: CSPRSRYNEQFF; CDR3 DNA: TGCAGCCCAAGATCAAGGTACAATGAGCAGTTCTTC
V gene: TRBV7-2; clone size: many; J gene: TRBJ1-5; D gene: NA; CDR3 protein: CASSLIGGNSNQPQHF; CDR3 DNA: TGTGCCAGCAGCCTTATAGGGGGGAATAGCAATCAGCCCCAGCATTTT
V gene: TRBV6-2/TRBV6-3; clone size: many; J gene: TRBJ2-2; D gene: NA; CDR3 protein: CASSGWVQPSRNTGELFF; CDR3 DNA: TGTGCCAGCAGTGGGTGGGTCCAACCCTCAAGGAACACCGGGGAGCTGTTTTTT
V gene: TRBV7-2; clone size: many; J gene: TRBJ2-3; D gene: TRBD1; CDR3 protein: CASSLGDRGRSDTQYF; CDR3 DNA: TGTGCCAGCAGCTTAGGGGACAGGGGGCGGTCAGATACGCAGTATTTT
V gene: TRBV7-2; clone size: many; J gene: TRBJ1-2; D gene: TRBD1; CDR3 protein: CASSFQTGGITF; CDR3 DNA: TGTGCCAGCAGCTTTCAAACAGGGGGCATTACCTTC
V gene: TRBV11-3; clone size: many; J gene: TRBJ1-1; D gene: NA; CDR3 protein: CASSLEGAEAFF; CDR3 DNA: TGTGCCAGCAGCTTAGAGGGGGCTGAAGCTTTCTTT